These 11 T cell receptor beta chains originate from one sample sequenced in a study of monozygotic twins with cystic fibrosis. TCRdb keeps only in-frame clones here, not all; method: immunoSEQ multiplex PCR. The sample contains 25,000 to 30,000 clones, 90% of which appear only once. The sample consisted of blood. These receptors were obtained from a girl aged 2 to 9 with cystic fibrosis.

CDR3 sequence: CARYRVFTF. The CDR3 DNA sequence: TGTGCCAGGTACAGGGTATTCACCTTC. The V and J genes are TRBV6-1 and TRBJ1-2, with TRBD1 as a possible D gene (6 bases). The CDR3 spans 9 residues. V was pared by 9 bases and J by 13 bases, with 12 bases between. Germline V lookup: CDR1 MNHNS, CDR2 SASEGT.

This sequence joins TRBV10-1 and TRBJ2-7; no clear D. Looked up from germline, CDR1 is WNHNN and CDR2 is SYGVQD (reference sequence). Between the trimmed V and J ends, which lost 1 base and 5 bases, there was a span of 0 bases. This CDR3 comprises 10 residues. CDR3 protein: CASSEYEQYF. Here the CDR3 DNA reads TGCGCCAGCAGTGAGTACGAGCAGTACTTC.

The chain employs TRBV5-1 and TRBJ2-1, with a weak D call TRBD2 (6 bases). Germline V gene lookup returns CDR1 SGHRS and CDR2 YFSETQ. Trimming cost V 2 bases and J 2 bases, with 11 bases left between them. The CDR3 has 15 amino acids. The CDR3 nucleotides are TGCGCCAGCAGCTTACTAGCAGAACCCTACAATGAGCAGTTCTTC. This gives the protein CASSLLAEPYNEQFF.

The V and J genes are TRBV6-5 and TRBJ1-2; TRBD1 is a possible D gene (5 bases). The CDR3 covers 14 residues. The V end lost 6 bases, the J end lost 8 bases, and 19 bases lay between the germline ends. Germline CDR1 MNHEY, CDR2 SVGAGI. The chain's CDR3 is CASRTSRASGGYTF. In DNA form, the CDR3 reads TGTGCCAGCAGGACAAGCAGGGCCTCGGGAGGCTACACCTTC.

The chain is built from TRBV23-1 and TRBJ2-3; TRBD1 aligns across 8 bases. TRBV23-1 is known as an ORF, though its function is uncertain. V was clipped by 3 bases and J by 4 bases; unmatched bases: 9. This CDR3 region has 16 residues. This CDR3 is CASSQEDRDRADTQYF. CDR3 nucleotide sequence: TGCGCCAGCAGTCAGGAGGACAGGGATCGAGCAGATACGCAGTATTTT.

The V and J genes are TRBV7-9 and TRBJ2-7; tentatively, D is TRBD2 (5 bases). Germline V gene lookup returns CDR1 SEHNR and CDR2 FQNEAQ (reference sequence). The CDR3 totals 15 residues. Trimming cost V 1 base and J 0 bases, with 10 bases left between them. The CDR3 region is CASSLGGQASYEQYF. The CDR3 coding sequence is TGTGCCAGCAGCTTAGGAGGGCAGGCCTCCTACGAGCAGTACTTC.

This chain connects TRBV10-1 to TRBJ2-7, with 11 bases lining up with TRBD1. The length of the CDR3 is 13 residues. With 7 bases clipped from V and 7 bases from J, the junction kept 6 bases outside the gene matches. Germline V CDR1 and CDR2: WNHNN, SYGVQD (reference sequence). CDR3 amino acids: CASTGQGAGEQYF. As DNA, the CDR3 is TGCGCCAGCACCGGACAGGGGGCGGGGGAGCAGTACTTC.

The chain recombines TRBV6-5 with TRBJ2-1; D possibly corresponds to TRBD2 (5 bases). CDR1 is MNHEY, CDR2 SVGAGI, per germline. Trimming left V 8 bases short and J 8 bases short, with 7 bases between. CDR3 length equals 10 residues. The CDR3 region has the DNA TGTGCCAGCCGGCGGGATGAGCAGTTCTTC. It encodes CASRRDEQFF.

The V and J genes are TRBV5-1 and TRBJ2-5; TRBD2 agrees at 7 bases. The CDR3 loop spans 16 amino acids. Germline-derived CDR1 and CDR2 are SGHRS and YFSETQ. J gave up 1 base and V 1 base, and 7 bases lay outside the gene matches. The CDR3, as DNA: TGCGCCAGCAGCTTGTTGGCTAGCGGAATCCAAGAGACCCAGTACTTC. Translated: CASSLLASGIQETQYF.

The rearrangement links TRBV7-9 to TRBJ1-1, with 7 bases matching TRBD1. The V and J ends lost 0 bases and 1 base, in that order; junction bases with no gene match: 5. Germline CDR1 and CDR2: SEHNR and FQNEAQ (reference sequence). There are 16 residues in the CDR3. The chain's CDR3 is CASSLARGQPNTEAFF. In DNA form, the CDR3 reads TGTGCCAGCAGCTTAGCGAGGGGACAGCCGAACACTGAAGCTTTCTTT.

The chain is built from TRBV7-2 and TRBJ2-1, with no clear D. Trimming removed 2 bases from V and 6 bases from J, with 11 bases in between. The CDR3 spans 14 residues. Germline loops: CDR1 SGHTA, CDR2 FQGNSA. The DNA of the CDR3 is TGTGCCAGCAGCTTATCGGCCATTTCCAATGAGCAGTTCTTC. Translating gives CASSLSAISNEQFF.